Each of the 11 T cell receptor beta chains below was sequenced from the same sample in a study of blood T cell repertoires in COVID-19. Sequencing was performed with immunoSEQ multiplex PCR; in TCRdb, only in-frame clones are kept and a portion is missing. The repertoire has 70,000 to 85,000 clones, about 83% of them found once; the top ten carry roughly 36%. Sequenced material: peripheral blood. The receptors derive from an elderly man with active or convalescent COVID-19.

As to this clone: Other DNA sequences within the sample encode an identical CDR3. The J gene is TRBJ1-5, the V gene TRBV30; maybe TRBD1 (6 bases). V shed 2 bases and J shed 2 bases, with 10 bases lying between them. The CDR3 has 14 residues. From germline, CDR1 is GTSNPN and CDR2 SVGIG (reference sequence). The CDR3 sequence is CAWSSQGGNQPQHF. The CDR3 DNA follows: TGTGCCTGGAGTTCACAGGGTGGCAATCAGCCCCAGCATTTT. Together with reference TRBV30 and TRBJ1-5, the CDR3 gives the full variable domain: SQTIHQWPATLVQPVGSPLSLECTVEGTSNPNLYWYRQAAGRGLQLLFYSVGIGQISSEVPQNLSASRPQDRQFILSSKKLLLSDSGFYLCAWSSQGGNQPQHFGDGTRLSIL.

This sequence joins TRBV5-1 and TRBJ2-7; 9 positions agree with TRBD2. Losses at the gene ends were 4 bases for V and 0 bases for J; bases not matched to a gene: 8. The germline V gene encodes CDR1 SGHRS and CDR2 YFSETQ. This CDR3 is 16 amino acids long. CDR3 nucleotide sequence: TGCGCCAGCAGCCCACGAACTAGCGGGTTCTCCTACGAGCAGTACTTC. Protein product: CASSPRTSGFSYEQYF.

The J gene is TRBJ1-1, the V gene TRBV10-3; no clear D gene. Per germline, CDR1 ENHRY and CDR2 SYGVKD. V was clipped by 6 bases and J by 5 bases, with 13 bases between them. The CDR3 length is 13 residues. CDR3 sequence reads: CAIRGPGRTEAFF. Written as DNA, the CDR3 is TGTGCCATCAGAGGCCCCGGGAGGACTGAAGCTTTCTTT.

The chain uses TRBV5-1 and TRBJ2-4; maybe TRBD2 (5 bases). Germline V CDR1 and CDR2: SGHRS, YFSETQ. CDR3 length: 15 amino acids. Trimming pared 4 bases from V and 8 bases from J, leaving 19 bases between. The CDR3 sequence is CASSAARLAVDIQYF. The CDR3 DNA reads TGCGCCAGCAGCGCGGCTCGGCTAGCTGTGGACATTCAGTACTTC.

The chain combines TRBV18 with TRBJ1-6; D is unclear. The CDR3 is made up of 14 amino acids. Germline CDR1 KGHSH, CDR2 LQKENI. The V end was cut by 3 bases, the J end by 8 bases, with 11 bases between. CDR3: CASSPERADSPLHF. DNA of the CDR3: TGTGCCAGCTCACCCGAGCGAGCGGATTCACCCCTCCACTTT.

The chain links TRBV5-8 to TRBJ2-7; maybe TRBD1 (6 bases). The germline CDR1 and CDR2 sequences are SGHTS and YDEGEE. V lost 2 bases and J lost 6, with 15 bases in between. The CDR3 loop spans 14 amino acids. The CDR3 loop is CASSFRQGFGEQYF. In DNA form, the CDR3 reads TGTGCCAGCAGCTTTCGGCAGGGGTTTGGCGAGCAGTACTTC.

This clone was observed once. CDR3 coding DNA: TGCGCCAGCAGCTTACCTAGGGGGCAGGGGAACTATGGCTACACCTTC. Protein sequence: CASSLPRGQGNYGYTF. The chain is built from TRBV5-1 and TRBJ1-2; 7 bases fit TRBD1. CDR3 length: 16 amino acids. With 2 bases clipped from V and 2 bases from J, the junction kept 9 bases outside the gene matches. CDR1 is SGHRS, CDR2 YFSETQ, per germline. The full variable domain, with the rest looked up from reference TRBV5-1 and TRBJ1-2, is KAGVTQTPRYLIKTRGQQVTLSCSPISGHRSVSWYQQTPGQGLQFLFEYFSETQRNKGNFPGRFSGRQFSNSRSEMNVSTLELGDSALYLCASSLPRGQGNYGYTFGSGTRLTVV.

The CDR3 sequence: CASSLVGAGTEAFF. The CDR3 bases are TGCGCCAGCAGCCTGGTGGGGGCGGGTACTGAAGCTTTCTTT. The gene calls are TRBV5-1 and TRBJ1-1, with D maybe TRBD1 (6 bases). In germline, CDR1 is SGHRS, CDR2 YFSETQ. This CDR3 is 14 amino acids long. V was pared by 4 bases and J by 5 bases, with 15 bases between.

This sequence joins TRBV5-4 and TRBJ2-2; D may be TRBD1 (6 bases). Germline assignment: CDR1 SGHNT and CDR2 YYREEE (reference sequence). Trimming removed 3 bases from V and 4 bases from J, with 19 bases in between. The length of the CDR3 is 17 residues. CDR3 in DNA: TGTGCCAGCAGCTGGACACAGGGAGAGTTGGCCACCGGGGAGCTGTTTTTT. As protein: CASSWTQGELATGELFF.

The chain combines TRBV11-2 with TRBJ2-2; the match to TRBD1 covers 9 bases. V shed 3 bases and J 5 bases; nucleotides not matched to a gene: 7. Germline V CDR1 and CDR2: SGHAT, FQNNGV. The CDR3 consists of 16 residues. CDR3 bases: TGTGCCAGCAGCTTCACCGGGACAGGGACGACCGGGGAGCTGTTTTTT. It codes for CASSFTGTGTTGELFF.

This clone was counted once. This chain uses TRBV6-2 or TRBV6-3 with TRBJ2-5, with D possibly TRBD2 on 6 matching bases. From germline, CDR1 is MNHEY and CDR2 SVGEGT. CDR3 size: 14 residues. V lost 2 bases and J lost 4, with 11 bases in between. The CDR3 DNA reads as TGTGCCAGCAGTTACACTAGCCGCTCAGAGACCCAGTACTTC. Translated, it gives CASSYTSRSETQYF.